Sequencing of this T cell receptor beta chain was carried out in a study of CD8+ T cells in alopecia areata. Findings and limits, study-wide: The study found higher clonality in lesional than normal scalp, especially in alopecia totalis/universalis.

RNA extraction was followed by reverse transcription into cDNA, which acted as the sequencing template. Repertoires were generated with immunoSEQ multiplex PCR, while TCRdb's copy carries only in-frame clones and drops some. The repertoire holds more than 100,000 clones, with about 60% as singletons. Notes on this clone: The antigen remains undetermined.

The receptor's source is a human donor in good health. Specimen: CD4+ T cells sorted from blood.

The CDR3 reads CATSRGGRSSYNEQFF. The DNA of the CDR3 is TGTGCCACCAGCAGAGGCGGGAGGAGCTCCTACAATGAGCAGTTCTTC. This chain joins TRBV15 and TRBJ2-1, with TRBD2 identical over 8 bases. The CDR3 is 16 residues long. The junction had 2 bases not matched to a gene; V was cut back by 1 base and J by 0 bases. Germline V CDR1 and CDR2: LNHNV, YYDKDF (reference sequence).